Listed here are 26 T cell receptor beta chains from one sample, sequenced in a study of shared clonotypes between healthy human individuals. Naive CD8 isolation took CD45RO-negative cells positively selected for CCR7 and excluded terminally differentiated effector memory CD45RA+ cells. Clones were read by immunoSEQ multiplex PCR, and TCRdb kept only the in-frame ones, dropping some. The sample carries 1.5 million to 2.5 million clones, about 95% recorded once. The specimen sequenced was naive CD8+ T cells sorted from blood. These receptors came from a man aged 18 to 30 in good health.

The CDR3: CASSIRGLKRGTTDTQYF. The CDR3, as DNA: TGTGCCAGTAGTATACGGGGTTTAAAGCGGGGTACCACAGATACGCAGTATTTT. The chain carries TRBV19 and TRBJ2-3; 7 positions match TRBD2. Losses at the gene ends were 2 bases for V and 2 bases for J; bases not matched to a gene: 13. The CDR3 is 18 amino acids. The germline CDR1 and CDR2 sequences are LNHDA and SQIVND (reference sequence).

The rearrangement links TRBV5-6 to TRBJ2-4; D gene uncertain. The germline V gene encodes CDR1 SGHDT and CDR2 YYEEEE. Trimming took 0 bases from V and 8 from J, leaving 9 bases between them. This CDR3 comprises 13 residues. Here the CDR3 DNA reads TGTGCCAGCAGCTTGGTCGCTGGGGACATTCAGTACTTC. This gives the protein CASSLVAGDIQYF. The full variable domain, completed using reference TRBV5-6 and TRBJ2-4, is DAGVTQSPTHLIKTRGQQVTLRCSPKSGHDTVSWYQQALGQGPQFIFQYYEEEERQRGNFPDRFSGHQFPNYSSELNVNALLLGDSALYLCASSLVAGDIQYFGAGTRLSVL.

The chain uses TRBV5-4 and TRBJ2-7; a weak D match, TRBD1 (6 bases). The CDR3 consists of 12 residues. Germline assignment: CDR1 SGHNT and CDR2 YYREEE (reference sequence). V lost 2 bases to trimming and J lost 7 bases, with 10 bases between them. The CDR3 region has the DNA TGTGCCAGCAGCTTTGGCAGGGGAGAGCAGTACTTC. The encoded protein is CASSFGRGEQYF.

The chain carries TRBV1 and TRBJ2-5; the table's TRBD2 call for D was not verified on the DNA. TRBV1 is given as a pseudogene. This CDR3 has 19 amino acids. The CDR3 is CTSSQNDRLHSGGHETQYF. The CDR3 nucleotides are TGCACCAGCAGCCAGAACGACAGACTCCATAGCGGGGGGCATGAGACCCAGTACTTC.

CDR3 sequence (DNA): TGTGCCAGCAGCTTAGTGACAGTTGAAGCTTTCTTT. Translated, it gives CASSLVTVEAFF. The V and J genes are TRBV11-2 and TRBJ1-1, with D perhaps matching TRBD1 (5 bases). Germline-derived CDR1 and CDR2 are SGHAT and FQNNGV. V dropped 1 base and J dropped 7 bases, with 7 bases sitting between them. The CDR3 sequence is 12 residues long.

The V call is TRBV13, the J call TRBJ2-7, with a tentative D call TRBD1 (5 bases). Germline lookup yields CDR1 PRHDT and CDR2 FYEKMQ (reference sequence). CDR3 length equals 14 residues. V lost 4 bases to trimming and J lost 6 bases, with 16 bases between them. Written as DNA, the CDR3 is TGTGCCAGCAGCTCTCCTGGGGCGGTCCGCGAGCAGTACTTC. Encoded protein: CASSSPGAVREQYF. The full variable domain, with the rest looked up from reference TRBV13 and TRBJ2-7, is AAGVIQSPRHLIKEKRETATLKCYPIPRHDTVYWYQQGPGQDPQFLISFYEKMQSDKGSIPDRFSAQQFSDYHSELNMSSLELGDSALYFCASSSPGAVREQYFGPGTRLTVT.

This chain connects TRBV9 to TRBJ2-5; 12 nucleotides agree with TRBD2. This CDR3 has 15 residues. Germline CDR1 and CDR2: SGDLS and YYNGEE. The ends lost 3 bases at V and 6 bases at J; junction bases unmatched: 6. CDR3 protein: CASSASGGAGKTQYF. The CDR3 DNA reads as TGTGCCAGCAGCGCTAGCGGGGGGGCCGGAAAGACCCAGTACTTC.

The chain has TRBV4-1 and TRBJ2-3, with no clear D. Germline V CDR1 and CDR2: MGHRA, YSYEKL. The CDR3 is 14 residues long. Trimming cost V 1 base and J 5 bases, with 10 bases left between them. CDR3 bases: TGCGCCAGCAGCCAAGTAGGCAGTCAAGATACGCAGTATTTT. Residues: CASSQVGSQDTQYF.

This clone showed up just once. V usage is TRBV9 and J usage is TRBJ2-1; D gene unclear. The V and J ends lost 0 bases and 1 base respectively, with 11 bases between them. There are 16 residues in the CDR3. CDR1 and CDR2 (germline): SGDLS, YYNGEE. The CDR3 region has the DNA TGTGCCAGCAGCGTAGTTACCACCAAGTCCTACAATGAGCAGTTCTTC. It translates to CASSVVTTKSYNEQFF.

The CDR3 bases are TGTGCTAGTGGTTTGGTGGAAAATAGCAATCAGCCCCAGCATTTT. It codes for CASGLVENSNQPQHF. This chain connects TRBV12-5 to TRBJ1-5, with D unresolved. V dropped 0 bases and J dropped 0 bases, with 6 bases sitting between them. The CDR3 has 15 residues. Per the germline V gene, CDR1 is LGHNT and CDR2 is FRNRAP.

The rearrangement uses TRBV28 and TRBJ2-4; possibly TRBD1 for D (6 bases). This CDR3 has 17 amino acids. Trimming cost V 2 bases and J 0 bases, with 14 bases left between them. Germline lookup yields CDR1 MDHEN and CDR2 SYDVKM. CDR3 sequence: CASSLDTGKLAKNIQYF. CDR3 sequence (DNA): TGTGCCAGCAGTTTAGATACAGGGAAACTAGCCAAAAACATTCAGTACTTC.

This chain links TRBV10-1 with TRBJ2-1; D is possibly TRBD2 (6 bases). This CDR3 is 15 amino acids long. The V gene's germline CDR1 is WNHNN and CDR2 SYGVQD (reference sequence). V was trimmed by 2 bases and J by 0 bases, leaving 8 bases between them. DNA for the CDR3: TGCGCCAGCAGTGAGGTCGGGAGCTCCTACAATGAGCAGTTCTTC. This sequence encodes CASSEVGSSYNEQFF.

The chain carries TRBV6-1 and TRBJ2-1, with 8 bases lining up with TRBD2. CDR3 length equals 16 residues. Germline CDR1 is MNHNS and CDR2 is SASEGT. V trimming: 3 bases; J trimming: 0 bases; junction bases outside the gene matches: 4. The CDR3 DNA reads TGTGCCAGCAGTGATCCCGGGACTAGCTCCTACAATGAGCAGTTCTTC. Protein product: CASSDPGTSSYNEQFF.

The V and J genes are TRBV19 and TRBJ1-1; weak D call: TRBD1 (5 bases). This CDR3 is built from 14 residues. V was shortened by 5 bases and J by 4 bases, with 14 bases between the two germline ends. Germline V lookup: CDR1 LNHDA, CDR2 SQIVND (reference sequence). DNA of the CDR3: TGTGCCAGTAGTCCAAGGGGCCTGGCCACTGAAGCTTTCTTT. Translated, it gives CASSPRGLATEAFF. Together with reference TRBV19 and TRBJ1-1, the CDR3 gives the full variable domain: DGGITQSPKYLFRKEGQNVTLSCEQNLNHDAMYWYRQDPGQGLRLIYYSQIVNDFQKGDIAEGYSVSREKKESFPLTVTSAQKNPTAFYLCASSPRGLATEAFFGQGTRLTVV.

The chain uses TRBV9 and TRBJ2-2; 11 bases are a match to TRBD1. The germline CDR1 and CDR2 sequences are SGDLS and YYNGEE. The CDR3 is 18 residues long. The ends lost 3 bases at V and 7 bases at J; junction bases unmatched: 14. Here the CDR3 reads CASSEGTLGQGAGGELFF. The DNA of the CDR3 is TGTGCCAGCAGCGAGGGGACCCTTGGACAGGGGGCCGGCGGGGAGCTGTTTTTT.

The chain uses TRBV4-3 and TRBJ2-1; 7 bases match TRBD2. Trimming removed 1 base from V and 7 bases from J; junction bases left unmatched: 4. The germline V gene encodes CDR1 LGHNA and CDR2 YSLEER. The CDR3 contains 14 residues. In DNA form, the CDR3 reads TGCGCCAGCAGCCAAGTGGGGGGGAGTAATGAGCAGTTCTTC. Protein product: CASSQVGGSNEQFF.

V is TRBV4-1 and J is TRBJ2-7; perhaps TRBD2 as D (5 bases). Trimming removed 2 bases from V and 0 bases from J, with 11 bases in between. This CDR3 spans 15 amino acids. The V gene's germline CDR1 is MGHRA and CDR2 YSYEKL. CDR3 bases: TGCGCCAGCAGCCAAACACAGACTACCTCCTACGAGCAGTACTTC. Translated: CASSQTQTTSYEQYF.

This rearrangement joins TRBV6-5 to TRBJ1-1; D may be TRBD1 (6 bases). V lost 6 bases to trimming and J lost 5 bases, with 13 bases between them. CDR1 and CDR2 (germline): MNHEY, SVGAGI. The CDR3 has 13 residues. The CDR3 nucleotides read TGTGCCAGCAGCACAACAGGGAGTACTGAAGCTTTCTTT. It is translated as CASSTTGSTEAFF.

The V gene is TRBV27, the J gene TRBJ2-1; 8 bases agree with TRBD2. This CDR3 comprises 15 residues. J was trimmed by 0 bases and V by 6 bases; bases with no gene match: 4. CDR1 MNHEY and CDR2 SMNVEV come from the germline V gene (reference sequence). As DNA, the CDR3 is TGTGCCAGCAGGCAACTAGCGGCCTCCTACAATGAGCAGTTCTTC. It is translated as CASRQLAASYNEQFF.

The V call is TRBV9, the J call TRBJ2-7; either TRBD1 or TRBD2 may fit D (5 bases each). The CDR3 covers 15 residues. Germline assignment: CDR1 SGDLS and CDR2 YYNGEE. Trimming stripped 0 bases from V and 4 bases from J, with 14 bases between. The DNA of the CDR3 is TGTGCCAGCAGCGTAGCCCAGGGTAGAGGGTACGAGCAGTACTTC. This sequence encodes CASSVAQGRGYEQYF.

This rearrangement joins TRBV9 to TRBJ2-2; TRBD2 matches at 9 bases. Germline CDR1 and CDR2: SGDLS and YYNGEE. The CDR3 runs to 17 residues. V lost 4 bases and J lost 2; bases outside the gene matches: 9. The CDR3 nucleotides read TGTGCCAGCAGCCTCACCCGGACTAGCGCTAACACCGGGGAGCTGTTTTTT. This gives the protein CASSLTRTSANTGELFF.

The gene calls are TRBV5-5 and TRBJ2-7; no definite D call. V was pared by 1 base and J by 5 bases, with 13 bases between. Germline assignment: CDR1 SGHKS and CDR2 YYEKEE (reference sequence). The CDR3 sequence is 14 residues long. The CDR3 protein is CASSLTAPRNEQYF. DNA for the CDR3: TGTGCCAGCAGCTTGACGGCTCCGAGGAACGAGCAGTACTTC.

This chain connects TRBV30 to TRBJ2-7, with no clear D. The CDR3 has 13 residues. V lost 0 bases and J 7 bases, leaving 13 bases between the germline ends. The germline V gene has CDR1 GTSNPN and CDR2 SVGIG (reference sequence). DNA for the CDR3: TGTGCCTGGAGTGTTACCGGGTTTGGAGAGCAGTACTTC. Amino acid sequence: CAWSVTGFGEQYF.

J is TRBJ2-7 and V is TRBV2; 8 positions match TRBD1. This CDR3 spans 15 amino acids. The V and J ends lost 1 base and 2 bases, in that order; junction bases with no gene match: 4. Per the germline V gene, CDR1 is SNHLY and CDR2 is FYNNEI. The CDR3 sequence is CASSEVEQGAYEQYF. The CDR3 DNA sequence: TGTGCCAGCAGTGAAGTTGAACAGGGGGCCTACGAGCAGTACTTC.

The J gene is TRBJ1-1, the V gene TRBV4-1, with D uncertain. Trimming took off 3 bases at V and 5 bases at J, with 7 bases between the two ends. Looked up from germline, CDR1 is MGHRA and CDR2 is YSYEKL. This CDR3 has 12 amino acids. CDR3 DNA: TGCGCCAGCAGCCACGAAAGGACTGAAGCTTTCTTT. Translating gives CASSHERTEAFF.

The chain links TRBV30 to TRBJ1-1; D remains ambiguous. V was clipped by 2 bases and J by 3 bases, with 7 bases between them. The CDR3 is 12 residues long. Looked up from germline, CDR1 is GTSNPN and CDR2 is SVGIG (reference sequence). Here the CDR3 reads CAWSLADTEAFF. The CDR3 region has the DNA TGTGCCTGGAGTTTGGCGGACACTGAAGCTTTCTTT.